The 7 T cell receptor beta chains reported below all come from one sample, sequenced in a study of shared clonotypes between healthy human individuals (dated by TCRdb to the early 2020s). The method behind the library was the immunoSEQ multiplex PCR assay. TCRdb stores this immuneACCESS table with in-frame sequences only. Part of the clones is absent; in the studies checked, under half of the shortfall reflects unresolved V genes, and no reason is known for the rest. The sample yields some 2,000,000 clones; about 95% were counted once. The top ten hold about 1.1% of the sample. CD8 naive samples were CD45RO-negative cells positively selected for CCR7, giving a CD45RA+CCR7+ population that excluded TemRA cells. The sequencing sample was made of naive CD8+ T cells sorted from blood. Interpreted using the paper, the cell subset or site label stands for: CD45RA+CCR7+. The source of these receptors is a man aged 18 to 35 in good health.

The chain combines TRBV9 with TRBJ2-3; D remains ambiguous. Germline assignment: CDR1 SGDLS and CDR2 YYNGEE. This CDR3 contains 16 residues. V was pared by 3 bases and J by 2 bases, with 16 bases between. The CDR3 nucleotides read TGTGCCAGCAGCGCGGACCCCAGCCGAACCACAGATACGCAGTATTTT. Protein product: CASSADPSRTTDTQYF.

On this clone: The sample holds other DNA sequences that translate to the same CDR3. The rearrangement uses TRBV4-1 and TRBJ1-1, with D possibly TRBD1 on 5 matching bases. In germline, CDR1 is MGHRA, CDR2 YSYEKL. V lost 4 bases, J lost 4 bases, and 10 bases lay in between. CDR3 size: 13 residues. The CDR3 DNA reads as TGCGCCAGCAGCCCCCCGGGGGGCACTGAAGCTTTCTTT. Its translation: CASSPPGGTEAFF.

The chain is built from TRBV6-1 and TRBJ2-1; no definite D call. The CDR3 sequence is 16 residues long. Looked up from germline, CDR1 is MNHNS and CDR2 is SASEGT. V was clipped by 1 base and J by 4 bases, with 14 bases between them. Here the CDR3 reads CASSEGSQQLYNEQFF. For the CDR3, the DNA is TGTGCCAGCAGTGAAGGAAGTCAGCAGTTGTACAATGAGCAGTTCTTC.

Notes on this clone: The CDR3 does not close with the conserved phenylalanine or tryptophan, likely indicating a read error. This chain links TRBV30 with TRBJ2-7, with a weak D call TRBD1 (6 bases). V was cut by 3 bases and J by 0 bases, with 6 bases left in between. CDR1 is GTSNPN and CDR2 is SVGIG in the germline V gene (reference sequence). This CDR3 contains 12 residues. CDR3 DNA sequence: TGTGCCTGGAGACAGGGCTCCTACGAGCAGTACTCC. Its protein product is CAWRQGSYEQYS.

CDR3: CAWSVIGEGYTF. The CDR3 bases are TGTGCCTGGAGTGTGATAGGGGAAGGCTACACCTTC. This rearrangement joins TRBV30 to TRBJ1-2; TRBD1 might be the D (5 bases). This CDR3 comprises 12 residues. The ends were cut back, 0 bases at V and 8 bases at J, with 10 bases in the middle. CDR1 is GTSNPN and CDR2 is SVGIG in the germline V gene (reference sequence).

The rearrangement joins TRBV7-8 to TRBJ2-2, with D unclear. Deletions cut 2 bases from V and 7 bases from J, with 8 bases between. The CDR3 totals 13 residues. Germline V gives CDR1 SGHVS, CDR2 FQNEAQ. The CDR3 DNA reads TGTGCCAGCAGCTTAATGTCGGACGGGGAGCTGTTTTTT. Translation gives CASSLMSDGELFF.

The chain carries TRBV4-1 and TRBJ2-3; 8 bases map to TRBD2. Germline values: CDR1 MGHRA, CDR2 YSYEKL. V shed 4 bases and J 4 bases; nucleotides not matched to a gene: 4. This CDR3 is 14 amino acids long. CDR3 nucleotide sequence: TGCGCCAGCAGCCGATTAGCGGGACCAGATACGCAGTATTTT. This codes for CASSRLAGPDTQYF.